The rows below give T cell receptor beta chains drawn from one sample of a study of OX40 agonist ivuxolimab in advanced cancers. Some clones are missing from TCRdb's copy, which holds only in-frame ones; the method was immunoSEQ multiplex PCR. In the table there are 50,000 or so clones, less than 85% of which are singletons. Source: CD4+ or CD8+ T cells sorted from blood, taken in a trial of the OX40 agonist ivuxolimab. Receptors were obtained from an adult with an advanced solid tumor such as melanoma, head and neck, liver or kidney cancer. Each CDR3 is given with its conserved first and last residue. The D gene is left open where the match is weak. The size of a clone is reported for some rows only, either as once, few or many, or as a class for expanded clones.

size	D	V	J	DNA	CDR3
once	NA	TRBV13	TRBJ2-7	TGTGCCAGCAGCCCTGGTAGCTCCTACGAGCAGTACTTC	CASSPGSSYEQYF
once	TRBD2	TRBV19	TRBJ2-7	TGTGCCAGTAGTATCTCCGGGGGGACCTACGAGCAGTACTTC	CASSISGGTYEQYF
NA	NA	TRBV19	TRBJ1-2	TGTGCCACTCAAGGTGAGGATGACGCAAGAAACTATGGCTACACCTTC	CATQGEDDARNYGYTF
NA	NA	TRBV4-1	TRBJ2-7	TGCGCCAGCAGCCAAGAGGGACGCTCTACCCAGCAGTACTTC	CASSQEGRSTQQYF
NA	NA	TRBV29-1	TRBJ1-2	TGCAGCGTCCCCTCGGCAGGGCGTGAAGGCTACACCTTC	CSVPSAGREGYTF
NA	TRBD2	TRBV11-2	TRBJ2-2	TGTGCCAGCAGCTTAAAAATAGCGGGGATCACCGGGGAGCTGTTTTTT	CASSLKIAGITGELFF
NA	NA	TRBV21-1	TRBJ1-3	TGTGCCAGCAGCCCGCATCCAGGGACAGGGAAATTGATGGGTGGAAACACCATATATTTT	CASSPHPGTGKLMGGNTIYF
NA	NA	TRBV28	TRBJ1-5	TGTGCCAGCAGTTCCGGGACCGTAAATCAGCCCCAGCATTTT	CASSSGTVNQPQHF
NA	NA	TRBV7-6	TRBJ1-1	TGTGCCAGCAGCTTAATTGATGGGCATCTGAACACTGAAGCTTTCTTT	CASSLIDGHLNTEAFF
NA	NA	TRBV21-1	TRBJ2-6	TGTGCCAGCAGTTTGAGCAGGGGGCTTGGTGGGGCCAACGTCCTGACTTTC	CASSLSRGLGGANVLTF
NA	NA	TRBV5-4	TRBJ1-1	TGTGCCAGCAGCTTTTCCCTGGGGAACACTGAAGCTTTCTTT	CASSFSLGNTEAFF
NA	TRBD2	TRBV7-3	TRBJ2-1	TGTGCCAGCAGCTTAAACGCGGGGGGATACAATGAGCAGTTCTTC	CASSLNAGGYNEQFF
NA	TRBD1	TRBV11-2	TRBJ1-5	TGTGCCAGCAGCTTAACAGGGGGGCAGCCCCAGCATTTT	CASSLTGGQPQHF
NA	TRBD2	TRBV11-3	TRBJ2-1	TGTGCCAGCAGCCCTAGCGGGGGGAACTCCTACAATGAGCAGTTCTTC	CASSPSGGNSYNEQFF
NA	TRBD1	TRBV2	TRBJ2-1	TGTGCCAGCAGTGAGTTTCAGGGGGCGGAGGGCTATGAGCAGTTCTTC	CASSEFQGAEGYEQFF
few	NA	TRBV10-2	TRBJ1-2	TGCGCCAGCACACCCGGGGGCGCCTATGGCTACACCTTC	CASTPGGAYGYTF
NA	NA	TRBV27	TRBJ2-7	TGTGCCAGCGGCTTGGGGGGAGAGCTAACCTACGAGCAGTACTTC	CASGLGGELTYEQYF
NA	NA	TRBV28	TRBJ2-1	TGTGCCAGCAGTTTATTACCCACGGGCTCCTACAATGAGCAGTTCTTC	CASSLLPTGSYNEQFF
NA	NA	TRBV18	TRBJ2-1	TGTGCCAGCTCACCGGCGGCGGCGACCAACAATGAGCAGTTCTTC	CASSPAAATNNEQFF
NA	NA	TRBV11-2	TRBJ1-2	TGTGCCAGCAGCTTACCAGGGTTCTACTATGGCTACACCTTC	CASSLPGFYYGYTF
few	NA	TRBV6-8	TRBJ1-2	TGTGCCAGCAAGAGCCTCGATGGCTACACCTTC	CASKSLDGYTF
once	TRBD1	TRBV28	TRBJ1-2	TGTGCCAGCAGTTCCGCGGGACAGAACTATGGCTACACCTTC	CASSSAGQNYGYTF
NA	NA	TRBV19	TRBJ2-7	TGTGCCAGTAGTCCAGGGAGCTCCTACGAGCAGTACTTC	CASSPGSSYEQYF
NA	NA	TRBV14	TRBJ1-1	TGTGCCAGCAGCCAAGCCGCTGGAGCTTTCTTT	CASSQAAGAFF
few	TRBD1	TRBV7-6	TRBJ2-5	TGTGCCAGCAGCGTGGGACAGCGAGGACAAGAGACCCAGTACTTC	CASSVGQRGQETQYF
NA	NA	TRBV18	TRBJ2-5	TGTGCCAGCCTGGAGGGGGAGACCCAGTACTTC	CASLEGETQYF
NA	NA	TRBV6-1	TRBJ1-6	TGTGCCAGCAGTGAAGCGCGGCAGAGAAATTCACCCCTCCACTTT	CASSEARQRNSPLHF
NA	NA	TRBV6-5	TRBJ1-6	TGTGCCAGCAGTTACCGGACAGCGGATTCACCCCTCCACTTT	CASSYRTADSPLHF
NA	NA	TRBV29-1	TRBJ2-3	TGCAGCGTTGACCAGGCGTCTGATACGCAGTATTTT	CSVDQASDTQYF
NA	TRBD1	TRBV19	TRBJ2-5	TGTGCCAGTACCCAGACAGGGGACGAAGAGACCCAGTACTTC	CASTQTGDEETQYF
NA	TRBD1	TRBV27	TRBJ2-2	TGTGCCAGCAGTTTAGGACAGGGGGCCAGGACCGGGGAGCTGTTTTTT	CASSLGQGARTGELFF
NA	NA	TRBV6-5	TRBJ2-3	TGTGCCAGCAGTTACTCAGAGGGGTCGACGCAGTATTTT	CASSYSEGSTQYF
NA	NA	TRBV25-1	TRBJ1-1	TGTGCCAGCAGTGAAGGAGAAACTGAAGCTTTCTTT	CASSEGETEAFF
NA	TRBD2	TRBV7-9	TRBJ2-1	TGTGCCAGCAGCTCCCCGGGACTAGACTACAATGAGCAGTTCTTC	CASSSPGLDYNEQFF
NA	TRBD1	TRBV7-8	TRBJ1-4	TGTGCCAGCAGCTTATATGGGGGACAGGGCTTAGAAAAACTGTTTTTT	CASSLYGGQGLEKLFF
NA	TRBD2	TRBV27	TRBJ2-1	TGTGCCAGCAGTCCCCCCGGGGGGAGGGATGAGCAGTTCTTC	CASSPPGGRDEQFF
NA	TRBD2	TRBV10-1	TRBJ2-1	TGCGCCAGCAGTGTAGGGCAAGCTAGCGGGGGCCCAGAAGTCGATGAGCAGTTCTTC	CASSVGQASGGPEVDEQFF
NA	TRBD2	TRBV6-5	TRBJ2-1	TGTGCCAGCAGTTACACCGGGGGGGCCTCCTACAATGAGCAGTTCTTC	CASSYTGGASYNEQFF
NA	TRBD1	TRBV6-5	TRBJ1-1	TGTGCCAGCAGTCAGGGGGCGTCGAACACTGAAGCTTTCTTT	CASSQGASNTEAFF
NA	NA	TRBV19	TRBJ2-7	TGTGCCAGTAGTGAGGAGGGGGGGCGCTCCTACGAGCAGTACTTC	CASSEEGGRSYEQYF
NA	NA	TRBV11-2	TRBJ1-5	TGTGCCAGCAGCTTAGATTCGAATATCAATCAGCCCCAGCATTTT	CASSLDSNINQPQHF
few	TRBD1	TRBV9	TRBJ1-6	TGTGCCAGCAGCCCGGGTGACAGGGGTTCACCCCTCCACTTT	CASSPGDRGSPLHF
NA	NA	TRBV7-9	TRBJ2-1	TGTGCCAGCAGCTTTGGGACCCCCTACAATGAGCAGTTCTTC	CASSFGTPYNEQFF
NA	NA	TRBV7-9	TRBJ1-2	TGTGCCAGCAGCTTAGGGCAGGCTTTTGTTGGCTACACCTTC	CASSLGQAFVGYTF
NA	TRBD1	TRBV12-5	TRBJ2-7	TGTGCTAGTGGCTTGGGACAGGGCTACGAGCAGTACTTC	CASGLGQGYEQYF
NA	NA	TRBV7-9	TRBJ1-1	TGTGCCAGCAGCGCTACCTTGGACACTGAAGCTTTCTTT	CASSATLDTEAFF
NA	TRBD1	TRBV6-5	TRBJ1-4	TGTGCCAGCAGTTACTCGCCTGACAGGGACGAAAAACTGTTTTTT	CASSYSPDRDEKLFF
NA	NA	TRBV5-5	TRBJ2-3	TGTGCCAGCAGCTTGCGCAGGAGCACAGATACGCAGTATTTT	CASSLRRSTDTQYF
NA	NA	TRBV7-8	TRBJ1-1	TGTGCCAGCAGCCCCGAGCGCGGGAACACTGAAGCTTTCTTT	CASSPERGNTEAFF